The T cell receptor (beta chain) described here comes from a study of T cell changes during pregnancy in multiple sclerosis (dated by TCRdb to 2018 to 2020). About the investigation overall: The study examined how the T cell repertoire changed over the course of pregnancy in women with multiple sclerosis.

Cut back by 7 bases and 4 bases, the V and J ends lie 14 bases apart. The CDR3 starts with the cysteine, ends with the phenylalanine, and has 14 residues. This entry keeps only the CDR3 DNA: 42 bases, framed from base 1. The germline V gene encodes CDR1 GTSNPN and CDR2 SVGIG (reference sequence). Library method: the immunoSEQ multiplex PCR assay. TCRdb obtained this table from immuneACCESS and retained in-frame rearrangements with V and J assigned. These tables miss some clones; where compared with another copy, unresolved V genes account for less than half of the shortfall, and the remainder is unexplained. The sample yields over 80,000 clones; about nine tenths were counted once. The ten largest clones capture over 0.6% of the sample. Turning to this clone: Its antigen is currently not known. No quality values exist for individual bases; no much larger clone is one base distant.

The sequence was obtained from a female donor in good health, enrolled as a control in a pregnancy study. The V and J segments used are TRBV30 and TRBJ2-6, with the D segment identity uncertain. The specimen was peripheral blood, collected in the second trimester of pregnancy. The CDR3 amino acid sequence is: CASFIPLGANVLTF. The DNA is TGTGCCTCGTTTATACCTCTAGGGGCCAACGTCCTGACTTTC.